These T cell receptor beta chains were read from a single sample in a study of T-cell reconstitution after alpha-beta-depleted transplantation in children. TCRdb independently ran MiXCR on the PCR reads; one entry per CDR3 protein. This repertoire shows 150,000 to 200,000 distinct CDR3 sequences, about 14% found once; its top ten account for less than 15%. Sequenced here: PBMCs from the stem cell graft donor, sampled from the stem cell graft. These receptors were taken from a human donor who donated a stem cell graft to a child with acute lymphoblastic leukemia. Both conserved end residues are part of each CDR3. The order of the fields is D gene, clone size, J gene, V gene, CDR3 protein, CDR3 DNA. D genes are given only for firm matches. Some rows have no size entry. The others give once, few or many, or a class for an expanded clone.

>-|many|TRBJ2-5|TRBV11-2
CASSPGFGTQYF
TGTGCCAGCAGCCCAGGGTTCGGGACCCAGTACTTC
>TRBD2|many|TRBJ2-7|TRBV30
CAWSVRSGVLRFEQYF
TGTGCCTGGAGTGTACGAAGCGGGGTTTTGCGTTTCGAGCAGTACTTC
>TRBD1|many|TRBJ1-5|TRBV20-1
CSAEDRDGGQPQHF
TGCAGTGCTGAGGACAGGGATGGGGGTCAGCCCCAGCATTTT
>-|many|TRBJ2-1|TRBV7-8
CASSLARTRNNEQFF
TGTGCCAGCAGCTTAGCGCGGACGCGAAACAATGAGCAGTTCTTC
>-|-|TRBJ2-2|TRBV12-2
CASRYGQNTGELFF
TGTGCAAGTCGCTACGGACAGAACACCGGGGAGCTGTTTTTT
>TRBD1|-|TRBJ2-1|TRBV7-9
CASTIMRTGPYDEQFF
TGTGCCAGCACCATTATGAGGACAGGGCCCTACGATGAGCAGTTCTTC
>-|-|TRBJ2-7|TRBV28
CATQVPAYEQYF
TGTGCCACTCAAGTTCCCGCCTACGAGCAGTACTTC
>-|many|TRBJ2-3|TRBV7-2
CASSHRARQEGTQYF
TGTGCCAGCAGCCACCGAGCGAGACAAGAGGGTACGCAGTATTTT
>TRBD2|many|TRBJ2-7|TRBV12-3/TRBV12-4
CASSYSGRAYEQYF
TGTGCCAGCAGCTACAGCGGGAGGGCCTACGAGCAGTACTTC
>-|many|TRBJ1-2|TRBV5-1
CASSLNFAGGAGYTF
TGCGCCAGCAGCTTGAACTTTGCAGGAGGGGCTGGCTACACCTTC
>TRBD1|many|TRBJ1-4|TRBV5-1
CASTVLGTGLNEKLFF
TGCGCCAGCACCGTACTTGGGACAGGACTGAATGAAAAACTGTTTTTT
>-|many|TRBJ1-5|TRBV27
CASSSGNNQPQHF
TGTGCCAGCAGTTCAGGGAACAATCAGCCCCAGCATTTT
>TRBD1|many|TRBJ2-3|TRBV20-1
CSATRDRDITDTQYF
TGCAGTGCTACCCGGGACAGGGATATCACAGATACGCAGTATTTT
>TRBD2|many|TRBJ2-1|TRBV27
CASRGLAWDNEQFF
TGTGCCAGCAGGGGACTAGCGTGGGACAATGAGCAGTTCTTC
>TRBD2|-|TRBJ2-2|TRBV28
CASHSGERAGELFF
TGTGCCAGCCATAGCGGGGAGAGGGCCGGGGAGCTGTTTTTT
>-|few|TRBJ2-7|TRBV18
CASSRGRSSYEQYF
TGTGCCAGCTCACGGGGCAGGAGCTCCTACGAGCAGTACTTC
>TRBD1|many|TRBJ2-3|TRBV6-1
CASKGTARTDTQYF
TGTGCCAGCAAGGGGACAGCCCGCACAGATACGCAGTATTTT
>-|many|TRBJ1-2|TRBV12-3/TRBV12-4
CASSFYPDNNSKGYTF
TGTGCCAGCAGTTTCTACCCCGACAATAATTCGAAAGGCTACACCTTC
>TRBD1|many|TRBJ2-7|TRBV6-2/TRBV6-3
CASSYSSNFPRGPREQYF
TGTGCCAGCAGTTACTCGAGTAATTTTCCCAGGGGGCCACGCGAGCAGTACTTC
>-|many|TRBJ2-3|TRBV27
CASSSNPGTDTQYF
TGTGCCAGCAGCTCTAACCCCGGGACAGATACGCAGTATTTT
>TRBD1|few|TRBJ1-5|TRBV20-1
CSVGQVLENQPQHF
TGCAGTGTCGGACAGGTCTTGGAGAATCAGCCCCAGCATTTT
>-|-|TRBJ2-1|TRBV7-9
CASSLDLTNEQFF
TGTGCCAGCAGCTTAGATCTGACCAATGAGCAGTTCTTC
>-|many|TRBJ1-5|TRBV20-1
CSARNRGGQPQHF
TGCAGTGCTAGAAACCGAGGTGGTCAGCCCCAGCATTTT
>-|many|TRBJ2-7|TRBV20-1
CSAPPSGGYEQYF
TGCAGTGCTCCCCCCTCCGGGGGTTACGAGCAGTACTTC
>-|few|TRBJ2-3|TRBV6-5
CASSYSRDKDTQYF
TGTGCCAGCAGTTACTCGAGGGATAAAGATACGCAGTATTTT
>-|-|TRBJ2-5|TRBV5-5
CASSPLGGLQETQYF
TGTGCCAGCAGCCCCCTTGGGGGCCTCCAAGAGACCCAGTACTTC
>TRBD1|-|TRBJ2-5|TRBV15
CATRQGGQETQYF
TGTGCCACACGACAGGGGGGTCAAGAGACCCAGTACTTC
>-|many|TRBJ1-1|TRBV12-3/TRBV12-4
CASSFEDSVEAFF
TGTGCCAGCAGTTTTGAGGACAGCGTTGAAGCTTTCTTT
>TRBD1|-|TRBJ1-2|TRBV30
CAWSRDRGRWGYTF
TGTGCCTGGAGTCGGGACAGGGGGCGTTGGGGCTACACCTTC
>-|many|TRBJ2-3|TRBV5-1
CASSAGYTQYF
TGCGCCAGCAGCGCCGGGTACACGCAGTATTTT
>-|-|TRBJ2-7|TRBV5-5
CASSPAWGAAYEQYF
TGTGCCAGCAGTCCGGCGTGGGGCGCAGCCTACGAGCAGTACTTC
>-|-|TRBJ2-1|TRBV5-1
CASSLMSQREQLF
TGCGCCAGCAGCTTGATGAGTCAGCGTGAGCAGTTGTTC
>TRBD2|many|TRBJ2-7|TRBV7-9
CASSARGLAFEQYF
TGTGCCAGCAGCGCACGGGGACTAGCGTTCGAGCAGTACTTC
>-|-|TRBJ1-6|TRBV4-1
CASSHGLGTRSYNSPLHF
TGCGCCAGCAGCCATGGACTCGGGACCCGCTCCTATAATTCACCCCTCCACTTT
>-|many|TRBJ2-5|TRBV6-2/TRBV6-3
CASSYFGGPNQETQYF
TGTGCCAGCAGTTATTTTGGCGGGCCGAACCAAGAGACCCAGTACTTC
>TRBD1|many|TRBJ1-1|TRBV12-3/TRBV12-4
CASSLTGGAFTEAFF
TGTGCCAGCAGTCTCACAGGGGGCGCATTCACTGAAGCTTTCTTT
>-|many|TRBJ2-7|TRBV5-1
CASSGDGVGAYEQYF
TGCGCCAGCAGCGGAGACGGCGTAGGGGCCTACGAGCAGTACTTC
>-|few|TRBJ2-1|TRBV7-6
CASSLAGATYNEQFF
TGTGCCAGCAGCTTAGCGGGAGCAACATACAATGAGCAGTTCTTC
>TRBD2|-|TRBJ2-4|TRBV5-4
CASSSLAGPPGDIQYF
TGTGCCAGCAGCTCGCTAGCGGGGCCGCCCGGGGACATTCAGTACTTC
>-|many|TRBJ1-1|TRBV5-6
CASSLQGYTEAFF
TGTGCCAGCAGCTTGCAAGGGTACACTGAAGCTTTCTTT
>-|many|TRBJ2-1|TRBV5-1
CASSLSEIYNEQFF
TGCGCCAGCAGCTTGTCGGAGATCTACAATGAGCAGTTCTTC